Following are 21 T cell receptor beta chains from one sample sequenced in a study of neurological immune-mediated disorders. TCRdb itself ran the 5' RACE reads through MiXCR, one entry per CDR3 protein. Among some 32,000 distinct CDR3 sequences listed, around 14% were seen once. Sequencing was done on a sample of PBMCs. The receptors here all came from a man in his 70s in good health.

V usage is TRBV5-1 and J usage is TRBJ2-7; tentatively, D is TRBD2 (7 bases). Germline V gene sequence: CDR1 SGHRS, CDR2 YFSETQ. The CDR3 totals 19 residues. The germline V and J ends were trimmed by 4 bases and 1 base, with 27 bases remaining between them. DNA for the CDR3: TGCGCCAGCAGCGGGGGACGAAGTCGCGGGGGCGGGTATTCCTACGAGCAGTACTTC. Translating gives CASSGGRSRGGGYSYEQYF.

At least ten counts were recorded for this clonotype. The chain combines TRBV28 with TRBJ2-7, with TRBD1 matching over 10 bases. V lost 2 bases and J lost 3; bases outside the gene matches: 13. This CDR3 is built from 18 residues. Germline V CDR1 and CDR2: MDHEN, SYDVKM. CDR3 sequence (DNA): TGTGCCAGCAGTTTACCCGACAGGGGGCCATTTCAGGTCTACGAGCAGTACTTC. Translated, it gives CASSLPDRGPFQVYEQYF. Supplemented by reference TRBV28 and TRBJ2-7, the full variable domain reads DVKVTQSSRYLVKRTGEKVFLECVQDMDHENMFWYRQDPGLGLRLIYFSYDVKMKEKGDIPEGYSVSREKKERFSLILESASTNQTSMYLCASSLPDRGPFQVYEQYFGPGTRLTVT.

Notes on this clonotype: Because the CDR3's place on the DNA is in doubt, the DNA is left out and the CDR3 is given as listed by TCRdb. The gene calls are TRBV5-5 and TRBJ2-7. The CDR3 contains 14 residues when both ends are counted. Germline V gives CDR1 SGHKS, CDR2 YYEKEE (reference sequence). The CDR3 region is CASSFYICMVIVVF.

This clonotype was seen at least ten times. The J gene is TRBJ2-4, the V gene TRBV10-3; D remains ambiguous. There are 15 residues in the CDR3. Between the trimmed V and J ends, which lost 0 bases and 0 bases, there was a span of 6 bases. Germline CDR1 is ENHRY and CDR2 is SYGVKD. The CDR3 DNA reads TGTGCCATCAGTGAGTCGGCACTAGCCAAAAACATTCAGTACTTC. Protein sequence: CAISESALAKNIQYF.

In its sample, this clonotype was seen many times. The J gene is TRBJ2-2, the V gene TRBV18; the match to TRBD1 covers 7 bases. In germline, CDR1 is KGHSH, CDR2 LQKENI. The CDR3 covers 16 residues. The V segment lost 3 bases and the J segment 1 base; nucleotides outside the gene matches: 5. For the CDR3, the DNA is TGTGCCAGCTCACCGCAGGGGACAGTGAACACCGGGGAGCTGTTTTTT. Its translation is CASSPQGTVNTGELFF. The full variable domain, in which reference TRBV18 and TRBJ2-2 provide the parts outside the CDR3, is NAGVMQNPRHLVRRRGQEARLRCSPMKGHSHVYWYRQLPEEGLKFMVYLQKENIIDESGMPKERFSAEFPKEGPSILRIQQVVRGDSAAYFCASSPQGTVNTGELFFGEGSRLTVL.

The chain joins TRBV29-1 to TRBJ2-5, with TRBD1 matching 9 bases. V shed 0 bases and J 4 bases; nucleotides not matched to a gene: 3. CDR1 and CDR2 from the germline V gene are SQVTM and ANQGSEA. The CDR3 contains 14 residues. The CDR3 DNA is TGCAGCGTTGAAGAAAGGGGACAGGGAGAGACCCAGTACTTC. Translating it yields CSVEERGQGETQYF. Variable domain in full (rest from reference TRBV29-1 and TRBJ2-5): SAVISQKPSRDICQRGTSLTIQCQVDSQVTMMFWYRQQPGQSLTLIATANQGSEATYESGFVIDKFPISRPNLTFSTLTVSNMSPEDSSIYLCSVEERGQGETQYFGPGTRLLVL.

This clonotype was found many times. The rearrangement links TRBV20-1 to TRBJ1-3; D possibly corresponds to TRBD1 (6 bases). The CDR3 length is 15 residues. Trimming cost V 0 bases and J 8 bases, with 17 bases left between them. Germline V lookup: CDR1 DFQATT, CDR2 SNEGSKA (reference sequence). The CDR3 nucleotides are TGCAGTGCTAGAGATTCCCCGGGACACGGAGACACCATATATTTT. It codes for CSARDSPGHGDTIYF.

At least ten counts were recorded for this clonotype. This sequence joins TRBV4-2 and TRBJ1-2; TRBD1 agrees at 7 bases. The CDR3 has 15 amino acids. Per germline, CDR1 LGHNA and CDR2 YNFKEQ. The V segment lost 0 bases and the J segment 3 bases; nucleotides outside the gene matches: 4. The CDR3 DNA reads TGTGCCAGCAGCCAAGAAGACAGGGCTTACTATGGCTACACCTTC. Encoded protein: CASSQEDRAYYGYTF.

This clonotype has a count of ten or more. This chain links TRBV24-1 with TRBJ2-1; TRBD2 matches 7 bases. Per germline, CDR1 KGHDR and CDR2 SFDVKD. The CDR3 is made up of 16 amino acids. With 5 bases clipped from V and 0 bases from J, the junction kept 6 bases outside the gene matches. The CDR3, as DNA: TGTGCCACCAGTGCCCCGAGCGGGGCCTCCTACAATGAGCAGTTCTTC. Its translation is CATSAPSGASYNEQFF.

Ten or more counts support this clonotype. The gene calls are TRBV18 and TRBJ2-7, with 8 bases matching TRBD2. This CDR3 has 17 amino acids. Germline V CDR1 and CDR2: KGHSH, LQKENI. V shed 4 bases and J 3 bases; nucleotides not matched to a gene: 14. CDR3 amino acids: CASSQNLGGGIGYEQYF. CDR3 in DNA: TGTGCCAGCTCACAGAATCTTGGCGGGGGGATCGGCTACGAGCAGTACTTC.

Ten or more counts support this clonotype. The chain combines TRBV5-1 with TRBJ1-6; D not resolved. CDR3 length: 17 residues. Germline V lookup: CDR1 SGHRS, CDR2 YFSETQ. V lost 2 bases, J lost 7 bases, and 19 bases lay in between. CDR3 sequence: CASSFRPGRAGNSPLHF. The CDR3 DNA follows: TGCGCCAGCAGCTTCCGACCTGGGAGGGCGGGGAATTCACCCCTCCACTTT.

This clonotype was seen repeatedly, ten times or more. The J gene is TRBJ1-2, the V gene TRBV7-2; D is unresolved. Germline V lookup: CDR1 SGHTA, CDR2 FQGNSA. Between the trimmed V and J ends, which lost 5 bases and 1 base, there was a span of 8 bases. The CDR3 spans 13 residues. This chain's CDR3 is CASSPDVNYGYTF. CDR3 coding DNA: TGTGCCAGCAGCCCTGATGTTAACTATGGCTACACCTTC.

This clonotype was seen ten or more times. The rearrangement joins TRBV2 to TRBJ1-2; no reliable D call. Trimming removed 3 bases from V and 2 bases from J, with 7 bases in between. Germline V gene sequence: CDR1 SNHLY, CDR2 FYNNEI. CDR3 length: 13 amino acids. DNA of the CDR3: TGTGCCAGCAGTGAGTCGGGGAACTATGGCTACACCTTC. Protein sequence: CASSESGNYGYTF.

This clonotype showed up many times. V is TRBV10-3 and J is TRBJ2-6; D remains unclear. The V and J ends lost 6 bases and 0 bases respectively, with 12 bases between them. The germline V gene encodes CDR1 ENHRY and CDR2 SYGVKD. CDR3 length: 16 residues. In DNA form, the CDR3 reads TGTGCCATCAGGTCGGACGGCAGCTCTGGGGCCAACGTCCTGACTTTC. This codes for CAIRSDGSSGANVLTF.

The CDR3 DNA reads TGTGCCAGCAGCCCCGACAATCCGTCGGGACGCACAGATACGCAGTATTTT. Translation: CASSPDNPSGRTDTQYF. The chain links TRBV9 to TRBJ2-3; D is possibly TRBD1 or TRBD2 (5 bases each). The V gene lost 4 bases and the J gene lost 1 base, with 19 bases spanning the gap. This CDR3 has 17 residues. Germline V CDR1 and CDR2: SGDLS, YYNGEE.

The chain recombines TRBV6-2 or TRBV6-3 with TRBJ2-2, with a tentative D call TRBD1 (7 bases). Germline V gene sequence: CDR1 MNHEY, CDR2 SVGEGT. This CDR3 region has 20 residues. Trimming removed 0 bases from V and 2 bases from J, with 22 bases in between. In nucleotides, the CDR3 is TGTGCCAGCAGTTACTCGAAAAACAGCCCGCGGGACAGAAACACCGGGGAGCTGTTTTTT. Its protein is CASSYSKNSPRDRNTGELFF.

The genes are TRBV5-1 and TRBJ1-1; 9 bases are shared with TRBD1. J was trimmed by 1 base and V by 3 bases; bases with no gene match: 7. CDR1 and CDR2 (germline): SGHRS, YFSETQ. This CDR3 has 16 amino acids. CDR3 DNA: TGCGCCAGCAGCTCCGGGACAGGGTCCGGGAACACTGAAGCTTTCTTT. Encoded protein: CASSSGTGSGNTEAFF. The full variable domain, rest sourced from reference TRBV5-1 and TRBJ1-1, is KAGVTQTPRYLIKTRGQQVTLSCSPISGHRSVSWYQQTPGQGLQFLFEYFSETQRNKGNFPGRFSGRQFSNSRSEMNVSTLELGDSALYLCASSSGTGSGNTEAFFGQGTRLTVV.

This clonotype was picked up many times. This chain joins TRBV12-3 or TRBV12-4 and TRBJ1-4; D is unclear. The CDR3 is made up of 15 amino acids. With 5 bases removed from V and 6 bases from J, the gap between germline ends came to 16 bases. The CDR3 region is CASSILGNSDEKLFF. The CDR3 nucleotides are TGTGCCAGCAGTATCTTGGGGAACAGTGATGAAAAACTGTTTTTT.

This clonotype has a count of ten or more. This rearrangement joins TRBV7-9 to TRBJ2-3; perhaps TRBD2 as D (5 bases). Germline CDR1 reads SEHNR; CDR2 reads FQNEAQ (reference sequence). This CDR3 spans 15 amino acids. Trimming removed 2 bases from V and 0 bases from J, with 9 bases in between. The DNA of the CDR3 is TGTGCCAGCAGCTTAACCGGGGTTAGCACAGATACGCAGTATTTT. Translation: CASSLTGVSTDTQYF.

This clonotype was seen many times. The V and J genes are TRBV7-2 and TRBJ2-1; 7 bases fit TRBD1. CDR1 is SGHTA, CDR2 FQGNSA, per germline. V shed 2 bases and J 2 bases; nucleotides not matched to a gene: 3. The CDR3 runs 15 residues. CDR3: CASSLIQGAYNEQFF. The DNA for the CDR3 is TGTGCCAGCAGCTTAATCCAGGGGGCCTACAATGAGCAGTTCTTC.

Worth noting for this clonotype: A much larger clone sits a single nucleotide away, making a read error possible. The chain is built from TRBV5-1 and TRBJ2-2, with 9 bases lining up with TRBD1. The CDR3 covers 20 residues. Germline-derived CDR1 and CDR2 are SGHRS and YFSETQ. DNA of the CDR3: TGCGCCAGCAGCTTGTACCCCAATTCCTTCGGACAGGGGTTCACCGGGGATCTGTTTTTT. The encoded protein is CASSLYPNSFGQGFTGDLFF.